This T cell receptor beta chain was recovered during a study of blood T cell repertoires in COVID-19. Whole-study context: Sources were T cells, B-cell-depleted T cells, or PBMCs; the material itself was cDNA or gDNA.

The authors' processing: From reference gene primer amplification, estimates of nucleated cell counts were derived. Only in-frame clones appear in the TCRdb table, and some are missing; sequencing was by immunoSEQ multiplex PCR. V and J calls and clone size follow that table, whereas D and trimming were derived from the DNA. The sample lists tens of thousands of clones; around 80% were seen once. Germline CDR1 GTSNPN, CDR2 SVGIG (reference sequence). This CDR3 has 16 amino acids. The V segment lost 3 bases and the J segment 8 bases; nucleotides outside the gene matches: 14. Material for sequencing was peripheral blood. This receptor was identified in a human donor in a cohort sampled during active COVID-19. The chain employs TRBV30 and TRBJ2-1, with TRBD2 matching over 9 bases. CDR3 region: CAWSSTGLALSYEQFF. Written as DNA, the CDR3 is TGTGCCTGGAGCTCGACGGGACTAGCTCTTTCTTATGAGCAGTTCTTC.